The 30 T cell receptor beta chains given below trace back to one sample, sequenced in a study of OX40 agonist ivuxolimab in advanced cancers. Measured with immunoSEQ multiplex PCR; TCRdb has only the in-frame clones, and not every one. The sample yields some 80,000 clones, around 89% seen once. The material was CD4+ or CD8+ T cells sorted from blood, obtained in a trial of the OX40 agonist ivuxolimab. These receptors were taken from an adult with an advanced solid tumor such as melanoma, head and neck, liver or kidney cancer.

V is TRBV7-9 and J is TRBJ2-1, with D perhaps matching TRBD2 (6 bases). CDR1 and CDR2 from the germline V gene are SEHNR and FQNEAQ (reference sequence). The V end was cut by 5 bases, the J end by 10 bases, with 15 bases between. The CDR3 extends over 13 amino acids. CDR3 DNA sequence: TGTGCCAGCAGCACCTCACCGGGACTCGAGCAGTTCTTC. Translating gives CASSTSPGLEQFF.

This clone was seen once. The CDR3 sequence: CASSSWQGGSNEQFF. For the CDR3, the DNA is TGTGCCAGCAGTTCATGGCAGGGGGGTTCGAATGAGCAGTTCTTC. The gene calls are TRBV6-5 and TRBJ2-1, with a possible D match to TRBD1 (7 bases). V lost 4 bases to trimming and J lost 7 bases, with 17 bases between them. The CDR3 length is 15 residues. Germline V gives CDR1 MNHEY, CDR2 SVGAGI.

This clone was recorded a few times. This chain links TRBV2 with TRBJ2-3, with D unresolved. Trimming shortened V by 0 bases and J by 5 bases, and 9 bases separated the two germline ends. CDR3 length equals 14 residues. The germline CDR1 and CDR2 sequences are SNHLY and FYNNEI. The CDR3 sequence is CASSEALLGDTQYF. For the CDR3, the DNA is TGTGCCAGCAGTGAAGCGCTTCTGGGAGATACGCAGTATTTT. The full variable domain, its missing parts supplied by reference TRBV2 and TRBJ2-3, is EPEVTQTPSHQVTQMGQEVILRCVPISNHLYFYWYRQILGQKVEFLVSFYNNEISEKSEIFDDQFSVERPDGSNFTLKIRSTKLEDSAMYFCASSEALLGDTQYFGPGTRLTVL.

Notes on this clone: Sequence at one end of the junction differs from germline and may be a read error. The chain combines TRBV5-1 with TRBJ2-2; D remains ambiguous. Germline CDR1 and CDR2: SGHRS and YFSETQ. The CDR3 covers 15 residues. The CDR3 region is CASSFSSYPTEELFF. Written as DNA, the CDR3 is TGCGCCAGCAGCTTTTCCTCATACCCAACCGAGGAGCTGTTTTTT.

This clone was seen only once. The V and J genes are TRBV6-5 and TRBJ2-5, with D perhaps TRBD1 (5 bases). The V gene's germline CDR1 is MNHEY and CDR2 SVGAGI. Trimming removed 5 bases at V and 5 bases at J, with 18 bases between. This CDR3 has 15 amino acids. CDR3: CASSAYQGMRETQYF. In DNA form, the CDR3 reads TGTGCCAGCAGTGCGTACCAGGGCATGCGGGAGACCCAGTACTTC.

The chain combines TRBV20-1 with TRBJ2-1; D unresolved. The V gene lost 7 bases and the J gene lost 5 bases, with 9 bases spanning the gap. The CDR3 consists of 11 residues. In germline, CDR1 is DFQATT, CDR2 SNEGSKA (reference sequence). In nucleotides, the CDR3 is TGCAGTGTAGCACGTAACAATGAGCAGTTCTTC. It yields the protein CSVARNNEQFF.

CDR3 coding DNA: TGTGCCACCAGCAGAGATCTGACAGGGGGATACAATGAGCAGTTCTTC. It translates to CATSRDLTGGYNEQFF. The chain links TRBV15 to TRBJ2-1; 9 bases match TRBD1. Germline V gives CDR1 LNHNV, CDR2 YYDKDF (reference sequence). J gave up 4 bases and V 0 bases, and 4 bases lay outside the gene matches. There are 16 residues in the CDR3.

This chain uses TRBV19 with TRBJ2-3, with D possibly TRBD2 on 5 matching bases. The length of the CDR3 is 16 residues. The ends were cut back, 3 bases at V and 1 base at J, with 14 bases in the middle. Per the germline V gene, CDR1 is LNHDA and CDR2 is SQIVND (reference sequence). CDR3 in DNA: TGTGCCAGTAGTATCGTGGCTAGCAGACGCACAGATACGCAGTATTTT. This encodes CASSIVASRRTDTQYF.

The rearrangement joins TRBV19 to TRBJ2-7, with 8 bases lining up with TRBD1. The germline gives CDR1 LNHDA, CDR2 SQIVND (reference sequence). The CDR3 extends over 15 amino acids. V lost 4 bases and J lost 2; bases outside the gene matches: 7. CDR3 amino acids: CASSTGQGNTYEQYF. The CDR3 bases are TGTGCCAGTAGTACAGGACAGGGAAACACCTACGAGCAGTACTTC.

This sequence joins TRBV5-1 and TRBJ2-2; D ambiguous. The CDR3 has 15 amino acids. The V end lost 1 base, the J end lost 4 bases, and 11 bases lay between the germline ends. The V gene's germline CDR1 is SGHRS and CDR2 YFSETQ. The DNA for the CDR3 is TGCGCCAGCAGCTTGACCAGGTTTTCCACCGGGGAGCTGTTTTTT. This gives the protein CASSLTRFSTGELFF. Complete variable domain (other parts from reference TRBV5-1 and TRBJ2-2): KAGVTQTPRYLIKTRGQQVTLSCSPISGHRSVSWYQQTPGQGLQFLFEYFSETQRNKGNFPGRFSGRQFSNSRSEMNVSTLELGDSALYLCASSLTRFSTGELFFGEGSRLTVL.

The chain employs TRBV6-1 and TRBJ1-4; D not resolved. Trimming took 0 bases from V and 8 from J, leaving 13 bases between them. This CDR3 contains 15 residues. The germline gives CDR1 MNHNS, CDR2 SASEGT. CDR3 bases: TGTGCCAGCAGTGAAGCGCTTAGGGCGCGGGAAAAACTGTTTTTT. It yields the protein CASSEALRAREKLFF.

The CDR3 sequence: CASSSNPGERNTF. The CDR3 DNA follows: TGTGCCAGCAGCTCGAACCCCGGAGAACGGAACACCTTC. This chain joins TRBV7-9 and TRBJ1-2; D call uncertain. The CDR3 is made up of 13 amino acids. From germline, CDR1 is SEHNR and CDR2 FQNEAQ (reference sequence). With 4 bases removed from V and 12 bases from J, the gap between germline ends came to 18 bases.

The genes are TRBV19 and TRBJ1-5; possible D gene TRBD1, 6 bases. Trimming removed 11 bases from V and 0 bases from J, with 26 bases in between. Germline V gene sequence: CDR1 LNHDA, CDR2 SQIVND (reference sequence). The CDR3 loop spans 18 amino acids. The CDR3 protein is CASSPDPGGAYSNQPQHF. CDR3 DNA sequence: TGTGCCTCCTCTCCGGACCCCGGGGGGGCTTATAGCAATCAGCCCCAGCATTTT.

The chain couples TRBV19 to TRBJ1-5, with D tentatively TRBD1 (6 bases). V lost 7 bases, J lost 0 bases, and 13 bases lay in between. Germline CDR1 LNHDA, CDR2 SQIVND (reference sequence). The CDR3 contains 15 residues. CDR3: CASIQGQNSNQPQHF. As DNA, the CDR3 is TGTGCCAGTATCCAGGGACAAAATAGCAATCAGCCCCAGCATTTT.

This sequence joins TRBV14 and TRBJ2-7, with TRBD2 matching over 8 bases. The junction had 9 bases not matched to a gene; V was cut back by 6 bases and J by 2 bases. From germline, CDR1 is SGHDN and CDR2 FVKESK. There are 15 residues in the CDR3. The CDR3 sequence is CASSPRGGGPYEQYF. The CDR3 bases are TGTGCCAGCAGTCCTCGGGGGGGAGGGCCCTACGAGCAGTACTTC.

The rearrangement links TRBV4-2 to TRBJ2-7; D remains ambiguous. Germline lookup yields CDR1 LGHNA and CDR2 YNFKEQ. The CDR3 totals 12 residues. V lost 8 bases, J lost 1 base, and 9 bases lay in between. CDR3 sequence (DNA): TGTGCCAGCGAACGCGCGTCCTACGAGCAGTACTTC. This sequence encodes CASERASYEQYF.

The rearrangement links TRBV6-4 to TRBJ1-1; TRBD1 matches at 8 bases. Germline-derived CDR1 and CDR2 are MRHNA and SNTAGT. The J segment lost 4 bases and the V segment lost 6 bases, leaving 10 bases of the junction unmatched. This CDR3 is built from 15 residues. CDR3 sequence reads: CASRYQGAEGTEAFF. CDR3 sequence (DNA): TGTGCCAGCAGATATCAGGGGGCTGAGGGCACTGAAGCTTTCTTT.

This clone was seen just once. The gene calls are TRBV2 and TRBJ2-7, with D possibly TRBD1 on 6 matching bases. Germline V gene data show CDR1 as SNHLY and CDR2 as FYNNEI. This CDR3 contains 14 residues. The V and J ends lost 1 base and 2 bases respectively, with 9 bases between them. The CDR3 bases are TGTGCCAGCAGTGAAGGAGACAGGACCTACGAGCAGTACTTC. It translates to CASSEGDRTYEQYF. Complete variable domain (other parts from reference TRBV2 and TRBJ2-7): EPEVTQTPSHQVTQMGQEVILRCVPISNHLYFYWYRQILGQKVEFLVSFYNNEISEKSEIFDDQFSVERPDGSNFTLKIRSTKLEDSAMYFCASSEGDRTYEQYFGPGTRLTVT.

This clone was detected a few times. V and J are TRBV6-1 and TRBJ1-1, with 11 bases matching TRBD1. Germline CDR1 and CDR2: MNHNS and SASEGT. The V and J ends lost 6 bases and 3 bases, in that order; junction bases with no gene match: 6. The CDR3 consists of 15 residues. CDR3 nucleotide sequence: TGTGCCAGCAGAGCTGGACAGGGGGCCGACACTGAAGCTTTCTTT. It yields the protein CASRAGQGADTEAFF.

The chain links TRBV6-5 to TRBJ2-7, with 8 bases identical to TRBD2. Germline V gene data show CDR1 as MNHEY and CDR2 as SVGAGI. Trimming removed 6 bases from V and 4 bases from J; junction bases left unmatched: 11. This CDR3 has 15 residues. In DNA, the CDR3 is TGTGCCAGCAGATTAGGACTAGCTAGTCTGTACGAGCAGTACTTC. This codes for CASRLGLASLYEQYF.

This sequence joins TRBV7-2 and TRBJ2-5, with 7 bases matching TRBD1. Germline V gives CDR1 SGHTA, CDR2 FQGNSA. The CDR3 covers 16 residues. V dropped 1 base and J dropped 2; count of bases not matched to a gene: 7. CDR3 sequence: CASSLGIGGGQETQYF. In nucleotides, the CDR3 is TGTGCCAGCAGCTTAGGCATAGGGGGCGGGCAAGAGACCCAGTACTTC.

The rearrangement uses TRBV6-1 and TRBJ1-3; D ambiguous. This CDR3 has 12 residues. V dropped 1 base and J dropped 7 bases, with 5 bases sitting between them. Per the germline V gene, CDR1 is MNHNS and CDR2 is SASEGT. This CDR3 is CASSEVTNTIYF. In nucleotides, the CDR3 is TGTGCCAGCAGTGAAGTTACCAACACCATATATTTT.

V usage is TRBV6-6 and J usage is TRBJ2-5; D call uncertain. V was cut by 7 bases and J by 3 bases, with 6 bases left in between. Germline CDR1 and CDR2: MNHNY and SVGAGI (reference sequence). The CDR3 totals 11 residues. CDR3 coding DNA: TGTGCCAGCAAGAGAGAAGAGACCCAGTACTTC. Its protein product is CASKREETQYF.

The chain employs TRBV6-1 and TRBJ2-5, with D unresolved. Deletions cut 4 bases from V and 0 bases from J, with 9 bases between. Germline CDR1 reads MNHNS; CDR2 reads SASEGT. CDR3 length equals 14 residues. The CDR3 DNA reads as TGTGCCAGCAGTGCAACCGTGTACCAAGAGACCCAGTACTTC. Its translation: CASSATVYQETQYF.

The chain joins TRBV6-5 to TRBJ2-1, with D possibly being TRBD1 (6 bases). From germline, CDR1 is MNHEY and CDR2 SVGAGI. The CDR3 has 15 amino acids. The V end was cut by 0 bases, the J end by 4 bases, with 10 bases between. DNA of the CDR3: TGTGCCAGCAGTTACTCGGGGGCCCGGTACAATGAGCAGTTCTTC. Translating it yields CASSYSGARYNEQFF.

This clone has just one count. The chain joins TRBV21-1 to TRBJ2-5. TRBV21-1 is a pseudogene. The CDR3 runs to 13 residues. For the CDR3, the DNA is TGTGCCAGCACCTGTTATGGGCAAGAGACCCAGTACTTC. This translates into CASTCYGQETQYF.

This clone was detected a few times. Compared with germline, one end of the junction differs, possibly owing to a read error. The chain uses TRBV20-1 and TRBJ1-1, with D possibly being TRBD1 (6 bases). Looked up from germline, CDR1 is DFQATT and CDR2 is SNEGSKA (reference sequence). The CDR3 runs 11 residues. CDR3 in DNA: TGCAGTGCTAGAGTGGGGGGCCCAATCCGCTTT. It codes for CSARVGGPIRF.

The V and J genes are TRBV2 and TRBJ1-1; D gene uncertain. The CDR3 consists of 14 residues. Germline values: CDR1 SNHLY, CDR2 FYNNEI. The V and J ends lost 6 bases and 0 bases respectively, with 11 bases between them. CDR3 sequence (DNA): TGTGCCAGCAGGCGGGCAGACCTGAACACTGAAGCTTTCTTT. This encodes CASRRADLNTEAFF. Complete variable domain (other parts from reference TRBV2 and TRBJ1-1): EPEVTQTPSHQVTQMGQEVILRCVPISNHLYFYWYRQILGQKVEFLVSFYNNEISEKSEIFDDQFSVERPDGSNFTLKIRSTKLEDSAMYFCASRRADLNTEAFFGQGTRLTVV.

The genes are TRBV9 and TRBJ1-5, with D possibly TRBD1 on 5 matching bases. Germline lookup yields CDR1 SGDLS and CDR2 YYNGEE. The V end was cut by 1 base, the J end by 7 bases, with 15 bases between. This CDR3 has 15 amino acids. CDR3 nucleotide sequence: TGTGCCAGCAGCGTACGGGGCAGGGAGGGCCAGCCCCAGCATTTT. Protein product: CASSVRGREGQPQHF.

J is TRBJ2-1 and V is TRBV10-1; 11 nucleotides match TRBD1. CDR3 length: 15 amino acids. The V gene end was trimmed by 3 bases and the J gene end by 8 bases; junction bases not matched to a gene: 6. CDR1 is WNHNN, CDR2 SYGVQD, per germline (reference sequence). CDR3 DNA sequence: TGCGCCAGCAGTGACGGACAGGGGGCTATGGATGAGCAGTTCTTC. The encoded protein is CASSDGQGAMDEQFF.